This T cell receptor beta chain was sequenced during a study of post-analysis software for immune sequencing data. Study observations and caveats: Included in a set of roughly 5 TRBV segments more frequent in patients than controls were TRBV5-6, TRBV5-1 and TRBV20-1.

Every TCR beta cDNA library bore unique molecular identifiers. Out of 1 to 10 million T cells, roughly 0.5 million cDNA molecules were generated. TCRdb re-derived calls from the PCR reads in MiXCR, one entry per CDR3 protein. This table holds roughly 700,000 distinct CDR3 sequences, about 32% found once. As regards this clonotype: Its antigen is unknown.

The CDR3 has 11 amino acids. Trimming pared 3 bases from V and 4 bases from J, leaving 3 bases between. The germline CDR1 and CDR2 sequences are LGHDT and YNNKEL (reference sequence). The specimen was blood. The source of this sequence is a girl aged 5-17 years with multiple sclerosis. The chain uses TRBV3-1 and TRBJ1-2; D remains ambiguous. In DNA form, the CDR3 reads TGTGCCAGCAGCCATTCCTATGGCTACACCTTC. Its protein is CASSHSYGYTF.